This TCR beta chain came from a study of memory CD4+ T cells and cytomegalovirus serostatus. The wider study: Healthy Belgian adult donors included roughly ten CMV-positive and some 25 CMV-negative people.

Single viable CD3+CD4+CD8-CD45RO+ cells were sorted as the memory CD4+ T cells. Clones were sequenced by immunoSEQ multiplex PCR, and TCRdb holds only the in-frame ones, with some missing. The sample records tens of thousands of clones, roughly 82% being singletons. Trimming stripped 0 bases from V and 0 bases from J, with 18 bases between. Looked up from germline, CDR1 is GTSNPN and CDR2 is SVGIG (reference sequence). The CDR3 totals 19 residues. The sequenced sample was memory CD4+ T cells from blood. J is TRBJ1-6 and V is TRBV30, with a possible D match to TRBD1 (6 bases). This clonotype was sampled from an adult in good health and CMV-seronegative. This CDR3 is CAWSVQGSRGSSYNSPLHF. The CDR3 DNA sequence: TGTGCCTGGAGTGTACAGGGTTCCCGGGGGTCCTCCTATAATTCACCCCTCCACTTT.